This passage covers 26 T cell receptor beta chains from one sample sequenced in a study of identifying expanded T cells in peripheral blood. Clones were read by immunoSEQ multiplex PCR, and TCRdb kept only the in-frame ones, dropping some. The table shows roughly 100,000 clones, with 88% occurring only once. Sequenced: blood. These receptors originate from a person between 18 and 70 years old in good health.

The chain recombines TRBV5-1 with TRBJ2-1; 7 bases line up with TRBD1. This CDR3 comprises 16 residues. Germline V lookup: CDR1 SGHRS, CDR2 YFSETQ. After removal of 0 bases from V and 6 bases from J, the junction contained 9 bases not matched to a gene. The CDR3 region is CASSLGPGQPFNEQFF. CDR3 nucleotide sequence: TGCGCCAGCAGCTTGGGACCGGGACAGCCCTTCAATGAGCAGTTCTTC.

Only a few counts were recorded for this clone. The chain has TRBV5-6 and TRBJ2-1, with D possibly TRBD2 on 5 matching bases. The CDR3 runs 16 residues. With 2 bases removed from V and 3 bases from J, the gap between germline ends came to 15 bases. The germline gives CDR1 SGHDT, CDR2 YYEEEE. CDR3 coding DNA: TGTGCCAGCAGCTTTCCTTCGGGGTTTGGCTACAATGAGCAGTTCTTC. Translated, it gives CASSFPSGFGYNEQFF.

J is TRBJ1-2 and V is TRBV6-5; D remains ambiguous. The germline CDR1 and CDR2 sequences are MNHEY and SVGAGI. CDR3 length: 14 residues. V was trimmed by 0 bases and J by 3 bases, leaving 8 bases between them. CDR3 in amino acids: CASSYSRAHYGYTF. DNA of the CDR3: TGTGCCAGCAGTTACTCGAGGGCTCACTATGGCTACACCTTC.

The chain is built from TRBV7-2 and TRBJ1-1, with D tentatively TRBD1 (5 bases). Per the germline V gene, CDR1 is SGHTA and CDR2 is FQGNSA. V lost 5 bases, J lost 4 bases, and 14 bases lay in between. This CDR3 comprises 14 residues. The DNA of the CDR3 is TGTGCCAGCAGCCCAGCGAGGGGTAGCACTGAAGCTTTCTTT. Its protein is CASSPARGSTEAFF.

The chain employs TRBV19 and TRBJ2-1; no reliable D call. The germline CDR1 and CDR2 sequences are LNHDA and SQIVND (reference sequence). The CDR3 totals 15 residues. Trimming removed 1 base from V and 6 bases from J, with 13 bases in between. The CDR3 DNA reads TGTGCCAGTAGTATAGGGGTGGGCAGTTCCAATGAGCAGTTCTTC. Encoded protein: CASSIGVGSSNEQFF.

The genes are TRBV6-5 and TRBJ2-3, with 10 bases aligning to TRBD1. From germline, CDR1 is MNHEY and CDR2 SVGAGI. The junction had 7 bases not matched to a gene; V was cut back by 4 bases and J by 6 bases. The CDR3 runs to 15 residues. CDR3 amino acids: CASSSPGQGLDTQYF. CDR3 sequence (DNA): TGTGCCAGCAGTTCCCCGGGACAGGGGCTGGATACGCAGTATTTT.

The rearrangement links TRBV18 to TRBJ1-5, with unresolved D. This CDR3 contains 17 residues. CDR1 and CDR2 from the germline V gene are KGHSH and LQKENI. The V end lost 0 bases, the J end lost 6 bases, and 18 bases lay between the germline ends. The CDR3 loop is CASSPPVLARTGQPQHF. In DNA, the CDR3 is TGTGCCAGCTCACCACCGGTTCTGGCAAGAACGGGTCAGCCCCAGCATTTT.

CDR3 in amino acids: CASSLGLQETQYF. CDR3 DNA sequence: TGTGCCAGCAGCCTCGGGCTCCAAGAGACCCAGTACTTC. V usage is TRBV11-1 and J usage is TRBJ2-5; D unclear. The germline V and J ends were trimmed by 5 bases and 1 base, with 8 bases remaining between them. From germline, CDR1 is SGHAT and CDR2 FQDESV (reference sequence). The CDR3 is made up of 13 amino acids.

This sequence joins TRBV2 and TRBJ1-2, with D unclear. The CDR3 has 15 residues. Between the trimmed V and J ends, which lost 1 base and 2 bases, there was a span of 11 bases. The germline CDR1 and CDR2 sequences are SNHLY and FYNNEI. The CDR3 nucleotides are TGTGCCAGCAGTGAAGTCGGAGCAGAGAACTATGGCTACACCTTC. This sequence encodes CASSEVGAENYGYTF.

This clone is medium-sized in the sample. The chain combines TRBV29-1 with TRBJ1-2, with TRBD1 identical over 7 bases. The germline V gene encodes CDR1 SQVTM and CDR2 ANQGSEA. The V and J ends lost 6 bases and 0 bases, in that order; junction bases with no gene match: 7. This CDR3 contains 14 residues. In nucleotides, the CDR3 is TGCAGCGTCACAGGGGATTCTGCTAACTATGGCTACACCTTC. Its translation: CSVTGDSANYGYTF. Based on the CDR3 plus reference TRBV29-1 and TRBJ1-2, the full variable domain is SAVISQKPSRDICQRGTSLTIQCQVDSQVTMMFWYRQQPGQSLTLIATANQGSEATYESGFVIDKFPISRPNLTFSTLTVSNMSPEDSSIYLCSVTGDSANYGYTFGSGTRLTVV.

The CDR3 sequence: CASSFTGSTGELFF. The CDR3 nucleotides are TGCGCCAGCAGCTTCACCGGGTCCACCGGGGAGCTGTTTTTT. V gene TRBV5-1 combines with J gene TRBJ2-2; D not resolved. Germline values: CDR1 SGHRS, CDR2 YFSETQ. The CDR3 is made up of 14 amino acids. Trimming took 2 bases from V and 4 from J, leaving 9 bases between them.

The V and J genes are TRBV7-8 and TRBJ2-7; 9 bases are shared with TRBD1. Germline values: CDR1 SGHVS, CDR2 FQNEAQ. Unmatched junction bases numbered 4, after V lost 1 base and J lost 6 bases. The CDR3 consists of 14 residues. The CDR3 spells CASSLVGTGFEQYF. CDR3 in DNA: TGTGCCAGCAGCTTAGTCGGGACAGGGTTCGAGCAGTACTTC. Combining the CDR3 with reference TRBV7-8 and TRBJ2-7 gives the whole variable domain GAGVSQSPRYKVAKRGQDVALRCDPISGHVSLFWYQQALGQGPEFLTYFQNEAQLDKSGLPSDRFFAERPEGSVSTLKIQRTQQEDSAVYLCASSLVGTGFEQYFGPGTRLTVT.

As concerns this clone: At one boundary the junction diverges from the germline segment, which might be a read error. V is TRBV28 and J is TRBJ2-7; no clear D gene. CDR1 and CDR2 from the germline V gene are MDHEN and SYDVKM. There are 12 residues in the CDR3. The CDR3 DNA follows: TGTGCCAGCAGTATCCTCTCCGACGAGCAGTACTTC. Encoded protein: CASSILSDEQYF.

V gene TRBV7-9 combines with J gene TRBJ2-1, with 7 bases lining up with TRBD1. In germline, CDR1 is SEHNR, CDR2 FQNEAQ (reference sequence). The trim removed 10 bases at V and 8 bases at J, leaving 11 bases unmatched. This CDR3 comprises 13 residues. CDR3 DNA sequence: TGTGCCATACCGGCCAGGGGGAAGGATGAGCAGTTCTTC. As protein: CAIPARGKDEQFF.

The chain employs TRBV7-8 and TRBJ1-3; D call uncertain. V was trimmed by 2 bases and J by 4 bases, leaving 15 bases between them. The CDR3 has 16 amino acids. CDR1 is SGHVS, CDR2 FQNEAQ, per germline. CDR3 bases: TGTGCCAGCAGCTTAAATCCTCCTGAAACAGGAAACACCATATATTTT. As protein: CASSLNPPETGNTIYF. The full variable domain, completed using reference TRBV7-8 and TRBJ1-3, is GAGVSQSPRYKVAKRGQDVALRCDPISGHVSLFWYQQALGQGPEFLTYFQNEAQLDKSGLPSDRFFAERPEGSVSTLKIQRTQQEDSAVYLCASSLNPPETGNTIYFGEGSWLTVV.

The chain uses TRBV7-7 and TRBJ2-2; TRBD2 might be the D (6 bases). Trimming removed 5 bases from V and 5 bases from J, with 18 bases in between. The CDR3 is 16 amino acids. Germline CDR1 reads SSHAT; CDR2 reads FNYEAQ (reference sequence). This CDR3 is CASSPGVGARTGELFF. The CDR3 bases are TGTGCCAGCAGCCCGGGAGTAGGGGCACGGACCGGGGAGCTGTTTTTT.

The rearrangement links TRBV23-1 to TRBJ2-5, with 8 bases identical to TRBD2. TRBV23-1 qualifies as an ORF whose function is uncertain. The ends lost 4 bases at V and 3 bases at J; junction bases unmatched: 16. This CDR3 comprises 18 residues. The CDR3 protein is CASSPRTELGGEKETQYF. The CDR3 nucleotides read TGCGCCAGCAGTCCGAGGACTGAACTCGGGGGGGAAAAAGAGACCCAGTACTTC.

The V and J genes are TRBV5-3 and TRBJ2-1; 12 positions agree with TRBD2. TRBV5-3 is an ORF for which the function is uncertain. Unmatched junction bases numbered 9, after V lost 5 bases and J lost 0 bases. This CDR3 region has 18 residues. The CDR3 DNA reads TGTGCCAGAAGACCCGGACTAGCGGGACCCAGCTCCTACAATGAGCAGTTCTTC. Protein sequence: CARRPGLAGPSSYNEQFF.

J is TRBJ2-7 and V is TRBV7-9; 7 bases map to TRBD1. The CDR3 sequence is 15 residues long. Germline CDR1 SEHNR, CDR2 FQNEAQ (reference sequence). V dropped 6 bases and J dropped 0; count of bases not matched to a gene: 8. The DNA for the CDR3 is TGTGCCAGCAGATCCGACAGGGAGAGCTCCTACGAGCAGTACTTC. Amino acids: CASRSDRESSYEQYF.

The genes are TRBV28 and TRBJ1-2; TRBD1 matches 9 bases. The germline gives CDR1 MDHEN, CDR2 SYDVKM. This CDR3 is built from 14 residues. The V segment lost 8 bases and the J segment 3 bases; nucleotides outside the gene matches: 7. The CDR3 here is CASCPGQGYYGYTF. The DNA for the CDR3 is TGTGCCAGCTGCCCGGGACAGGGCTACTATGGCTACACCTTC.

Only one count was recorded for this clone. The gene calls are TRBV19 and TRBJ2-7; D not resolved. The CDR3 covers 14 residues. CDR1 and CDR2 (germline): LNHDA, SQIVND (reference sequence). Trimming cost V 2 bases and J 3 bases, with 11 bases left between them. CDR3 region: CASSISDGFYEQYF. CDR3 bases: TGTGCCAGTAGTATATCGGACGGATTCTACGAGCAGTACTTC.

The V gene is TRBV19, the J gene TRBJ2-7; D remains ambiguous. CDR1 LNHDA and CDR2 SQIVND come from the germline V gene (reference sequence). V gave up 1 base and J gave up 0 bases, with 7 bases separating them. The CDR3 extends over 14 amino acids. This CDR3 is CASSIAQSSYEQYF. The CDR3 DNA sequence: TGTGCCAGTAGTATAGCCCAGAGCTCCTACGAGCAGTACTTC.

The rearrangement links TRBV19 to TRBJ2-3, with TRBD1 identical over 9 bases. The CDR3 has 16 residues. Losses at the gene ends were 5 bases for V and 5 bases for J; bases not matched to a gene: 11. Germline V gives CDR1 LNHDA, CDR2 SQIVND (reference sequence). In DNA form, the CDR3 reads TGTGCCAGTAGTGTTCAGACAGGGGGAGACGGAGATACGCAGTATTTT. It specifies CASSVQTGGDGDTQYF.

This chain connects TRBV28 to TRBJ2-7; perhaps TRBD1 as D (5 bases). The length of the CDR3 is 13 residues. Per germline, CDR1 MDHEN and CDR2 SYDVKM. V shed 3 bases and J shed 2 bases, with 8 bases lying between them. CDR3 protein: CASSFTGPYEQYF. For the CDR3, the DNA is TGTGCCAGCAGTTTCACAGGTCCCTACGAGCAGTACTTC.

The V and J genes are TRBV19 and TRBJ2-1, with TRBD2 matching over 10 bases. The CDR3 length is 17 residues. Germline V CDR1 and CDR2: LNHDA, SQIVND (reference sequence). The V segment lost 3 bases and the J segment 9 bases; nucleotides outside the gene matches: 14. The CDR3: CASSIQAGGPVVIEQFF. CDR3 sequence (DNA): TGTGCCAGTAGTATCCAAGCGGGAGGGCCGGTAGTCATTGAGCAGTTCTTC.

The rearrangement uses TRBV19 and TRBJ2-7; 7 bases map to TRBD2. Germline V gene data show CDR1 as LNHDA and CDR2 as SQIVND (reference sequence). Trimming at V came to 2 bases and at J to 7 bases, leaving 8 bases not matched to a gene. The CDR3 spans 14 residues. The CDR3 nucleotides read TGTGCCAGTAGTATATTTGGCGGGAGTTCGGAGCAGTACTTC. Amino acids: CASSIFGGSSEQYF.